The rows below give T cell receptor beta chains drawn from one sample of a study of post-analysis software for immune sequencing data. TCRdb independently ran MiXCR on the PCR reads; one entry per CDR3 protein. Among about half a million distinct CDR3 sequences, around 40% were seen once, and the ten largest hold 9.5% to 13%. The sample comprised blood. These receptors were obtained from a girl under 18 with multiple sclerosis. Both conserved end residues are part of each CDR3.

V gene	J gene	CDR3 protein
TRBV5-1	TRBJ2-1	CASSLRTSGRDFNEQFF
TRBV29-1	TRBJ1-2	CSVEATTNYGYTF
TRBV7-9	-	CASRLERDPYEQYF
TRBV4-3	TRBJ2-6	CASSQDWIPPAGGPGANVLTF
TRBV20-1	TRBJ2-3	CSDISGSTDTQYF
TRBV7-2	TRBJ2-7	CASSRRSRDEQYF
TRBV20-1	TRBJ1-2	CSAMGNGYTF
TRBV7-2	TRBJ2-3	CASSLVYTDTQYF
TRBV28	TRBJ2-1	CASIHEGGNLYNEQFF
TRBV7-9	TRBJ2-3	CASSLASGTALDTQYF
TRBV3-1	TRBJ2-5	CASSQKGEPQETQYF
TRBV12-3/TRBV12-4	TRBJ2-1	CASSPRVVLRESLSNEQFF
TRBV28	TRBJ2-3	CASSPTGFTVTQYF
TRBV5-1	TRBJ2-5	CASRAGSVQETQYF
TRBV24-1	TRBJ2-5	CATSDRRVQETQYF
TRBV5-4	TRBJ1-2	CASRPTGAGGYGYTF
TRBV24-1	TRBJ2-1	CATSDSQGLAIYNEQFF
TRBV7-8	TRBJ2-5	CASSLAKGGRTETQYF
TRBV6-5	TRBJ2-3	CASSYGPGTDTQYF
TRBV18	TRBJ1-2	CASSPFSQYGYTF
TRBV2	TRBJ2-5	CASSEEQGAVETQYF
TRBV15	TRBJ2-7	CATSRDVSYEQYF
TRBV11-2	TRBJ2-6	CASSSRAGTGANVLTF
TRBV24-1	TRBJ2-1	CATSDFGPRQGTYNEQFF
TRBV4-1	TRBJ2-1	CASSITPKEKIYDEQFF
TRBV7-3	TRBJ2-1	CASSFERGAYNEQFF
TRBV9	TRBJ1-2	CASSGVVFPTNYGYTF
TRBV20-1	-	CSARTSGGETQYF
TRBV12-3/TRBV12-4	TRBJ2-7	CASSFRTNSYEQYF
TRBV4-3	TRBJ2-1	CASSQGPGTGSYNEQFF
TRBV18	TRBJ2-1	CASSPRAREVYNEQFF
TRBV4-2	TRBJ2-1	CASSQDSFRGSYNEQFF
TRBV7-9	TRBJ2-1	CASSPRLAGGAKNEQFF
TRBV7-8	-	CASSPRDRDNEQYF
TRBV9	TRBJ2-1	CAGSTHTRNPYNEQFF
TRBV4-3	TRBJ2-1	CASSQDRGLAGGNEQFF
TRBV4-2	TRBJ2-5	CASSLTLDRQETQYF
TRBV4-1	TRBJ1-5	CASSQDAGASNQPQHF
TRBV20-1	TRBJ2-3	CSAASRGQGTDTQYF
TRBV6-5	TRBJ2-5	CASSYSVFAGQETQYF
TRBV7-2	TRBJ2-1	CASSWTSGYYNEQFF
TRBV4-1	TRBJ2-7	CASSQMDSSYEQYF